The rows below give T cell receptor beta chains drawn from one sample of a study of CD8+CD57+ T cells in acquired aplastic anemia. TCRdb used MiXCR to reprocess the reads, holding one entry per CDR3 protein. The table has fewer than 250,000 distinct CDR3 sequences, less than 65% seen once. The sample consisted of sorted CD4+, CD8+, or CD8+CD57+ T cells (not recorded which) from PBMCs. These receptors were collected from a human donor in good health, serving as a control. The CDR3 runs from the conserved cysteine through the conserved F or W. The order of the fields is CDR3 DNA, CDR3 protein, V gene, J gene, D gene, clone size. A D gene is named only where the DNA matches it firmly. Rows may omit the clone size; those that give it use once, few, many or a size class.

TGTGCCAGCAGCGTACTAGCGGGGGCCAACACCGGGGAGCTGTTTTTT	CASSVLAGANTGELFF	TRBV6-4	TRBJ2-2	TRBD2	many
TGTGCCACCAGTGGTATTACAGGGGGAGGAGGCACTGATACGCAGTATTTT	CATSGITGGGGTDTQYF	TRBV24-1	TRBJ2-3	TRBD1	NA
TGTGCCAGCCGGGACACCACCTACGAGCAGTACTTC	CASRDTTYEQYF	TRBV6-2/TRBV6-3	TRBJ2-7	NA	many
TGTGCCAGCAGCTACAACAGGGACCCTCCCTATCCTGAAGCTTTCTTT	CASSYNRDPPYPEAFF	TRBV6-5	TRBJ1-1	NA	NA
TGTGCCAGCAGTAGAAAACAGGGGACCGAGGGCTACAATGAGCAGTTCTTC	CASSRKQGTEGYNEQFF	TRBV6-6	TRBJ2-1	TRBD1	NA
TGCGCCAGCCACCGGGGGAGCAGCAGGGGAGCCGGAAACACCATATATTTT	CASHRGSSRGAGNTIYF	TRBV5-1	TRBJ1-3	NA	many
TGCAGTGCTAGAGTACCGGGGTGGGACTATGGCTACACCTTC	CSARVPGWDYGYTF	TRBV20-1	TRBJ1-2	NA	NA
TGCAGTGCTAGGGACAGGCCTAATGAAAAACTGTTTTTT	CSARDRPNEKLFF	TRBV20-1	TRBJ1-4	TRBD1	NA
TGTGCCAGCAGTGAATCCCTGGGACGGGCGGCAGATACGCAGTATTTT	CASSESLGRAADTQYF	TRBV25-1	TRBJ2-3	NA	NA
TGTGCCAGTAGTATTTCTGACACAAACAATTCACCCCTCCACTTT	CASSISDTNNSPLHF	TRBV19	TRBJ1-6	NA	NA
TGCGCCAGCAGCTTGGCCTGGGGGGTCTTGAACACTGAAGCTTTCTTT	CASSLAWGVLNTEAFF	TRBV5-1	TRBJ1-1	NA	NA
TGTGCCAGTAGTATGCGACAGCATAATGAAAAACTGTTTTTT	CASSMRQHNEKLFF	TRBV19	TRBJ1-4	NA	many
TGCGCCAGCAGCCAACCCGGCTCGGGTTTTAGTACGCAGTATTTT	CASSQPGSGFSTQYF	TRBV4-1	TRBJ2-3	NA	NA
TGTGCCTCTACCGCCGCAGGGGGCTACGAGCAGTACTTC	CASTAAGGYEQYF	TRBV19	TRBJ2-7	TRBD1	few
TGTGCCAGCAGTTCGAGGACAGGGGGCACCTCTGAAGCTTTCTTT	CASSSRTGGTSEAFF	TRBV7-2	TRBJ1-1	TRBD1	NA
TGTGCCAGCAGCCACGCTGGCGCATGGGATTCACCCCTCCACTTT	CASSHAGAWDSPLHF	TRBV9	TRBJ1-6	NA	NA
TGTGCCAGCAGCGTAGTGGGACAGGGCGCACCCCTCCACTTT	CASSVVGQGAPLHF	TRBV9	TRBJ1-6	TRBD1	many
TGTGCCAGCAGGTCGGGACAGGGGGCGAGTTTCTCTGGGGCCAACGTCCTGACTTTC	CASRSGQGASFSGANVLTF	TRBV12-3/TRBV12-4	TRBJ2-6	TRBD1	NA
TGTGCCAGCAGGATAGGAACCTACAATGAGCAGTTCTTC	CASRIGTYNEQFF	TRBV2	TRBJ2-1	NA	NA
TGTGCCAGCAACGAGAGGGAACCCTACGAGCAGTACTTC	CASNEREPYEQYF	TRBV7-2	TRBJ2-7	NA	many